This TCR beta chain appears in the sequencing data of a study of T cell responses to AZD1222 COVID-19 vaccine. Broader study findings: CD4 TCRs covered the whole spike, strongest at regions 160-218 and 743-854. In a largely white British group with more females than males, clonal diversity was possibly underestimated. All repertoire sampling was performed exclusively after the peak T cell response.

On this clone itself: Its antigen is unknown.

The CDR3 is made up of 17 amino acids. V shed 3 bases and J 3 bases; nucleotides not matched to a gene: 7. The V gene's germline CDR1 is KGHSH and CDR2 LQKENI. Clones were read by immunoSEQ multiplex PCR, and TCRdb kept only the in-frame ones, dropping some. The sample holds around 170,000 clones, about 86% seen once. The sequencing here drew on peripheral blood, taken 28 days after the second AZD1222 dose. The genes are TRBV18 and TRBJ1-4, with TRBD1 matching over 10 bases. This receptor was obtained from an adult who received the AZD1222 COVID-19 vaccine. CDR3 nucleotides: TGTGCCAGCTCACCTCGCCGGGACAGGGGACCTAATGAAAAACTGTTTTTT. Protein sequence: CASSPRRDRGPNEKLFF.